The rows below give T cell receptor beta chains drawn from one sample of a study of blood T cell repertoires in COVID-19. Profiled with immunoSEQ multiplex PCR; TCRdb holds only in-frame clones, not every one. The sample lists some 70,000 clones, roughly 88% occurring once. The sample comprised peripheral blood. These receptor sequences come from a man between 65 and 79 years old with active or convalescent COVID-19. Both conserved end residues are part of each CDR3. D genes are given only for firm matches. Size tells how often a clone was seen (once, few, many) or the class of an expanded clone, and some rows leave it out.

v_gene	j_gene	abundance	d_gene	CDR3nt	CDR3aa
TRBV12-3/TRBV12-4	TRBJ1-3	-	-	TGTGCCAGCAGCCCGGACTACACCATATATTTT	CASSPDYTIYF
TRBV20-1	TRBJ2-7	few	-	TGCAGTGCTAGTTGGGGCGCCCACTCCTACGAGCAGTACTTC	CSASWGAHSYEQYF
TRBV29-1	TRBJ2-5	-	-	TGCAGCGCTTACAGGGTCCAAGAGACCCAGTACTTC	CSAYRVQETQYF
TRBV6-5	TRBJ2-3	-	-	TGTGCCAGCAGTTACTCGGGCGGGGGCGCAGATACGCAGTATTTT	CASSYSGGGADTQYF
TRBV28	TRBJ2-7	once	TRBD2	TGTGCCAGCAGACTAGCGGGCCTCTACGAGCAGTACTTC	CASRLAGLYEQYF
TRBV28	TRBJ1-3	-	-	TGTGCCAGCAGTTTGCGGGGTTACTCTGGAAACACCATATATTTT	CASSLRGYSGNTIYF
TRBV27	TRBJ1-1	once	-	TGTGCCAGCAGTTCCACAGGCCCTGGGACTGAAGCTTTCTTT	CASSSTGPGTEAFF
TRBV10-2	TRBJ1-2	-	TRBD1	TGCGCCAGCAGTGCGTGGAGGGGGCGTTTCGTGGGCTATGGCTACACCTTC	CASSAWRGRFVGYGYTF
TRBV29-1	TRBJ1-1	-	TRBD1	TGCAGCGCAGTGACAGGGGGCTTGAACACTGAAGCTTTCTTT	CSAVTGGLNTEAFF
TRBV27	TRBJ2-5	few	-	TGTGCCAGCAGTATGACAGGACAAGAGACCCAGTACTTC	CASSMTGQETQYF
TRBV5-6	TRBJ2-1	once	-	TGTGCCAGCAGGGTTAGTTACAATGAGCAGTTCTTC	CASRVSYNEQFF
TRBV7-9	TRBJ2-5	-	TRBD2	TGTGCCAGCAGCCGACTAGCGGGTTTCCAAGAGACCCAGTACTTC	CASSRLAGFQETQYF
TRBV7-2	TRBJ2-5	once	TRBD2	TGTGCCAGCAGCTTAATGGCGGGGGGGCAGACCCAGTACTTC	CASSLMAGGQTQYF
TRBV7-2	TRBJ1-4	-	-	TGTGCCAGCAGCTACCGGGGGGGGGCTGGTGAAAAACTGTTTTTT	CASSYRGGAGEKLFF
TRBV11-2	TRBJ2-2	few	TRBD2	TGTGCCAGCAGCAAGGTCGGGGGGGACACCGGGGAGCTGTTTTTT	CASSKVGGDTGELFF
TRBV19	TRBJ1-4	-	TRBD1	TGTGCCAGTAGTATCTGGACAGGGGAGGAAAAACTGTTTTTT	CASSIWTGEEKLFF
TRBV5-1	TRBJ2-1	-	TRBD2	TGCGCCAGCAGCTTGTTGGTAGCGGGGGGGTACAATGAGCAGTTCTTC	CASSLLVAGGYNEQFF
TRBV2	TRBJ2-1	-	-	TGTGCCAGCAGTCCTCATATGACAGGTCTAAATGAGCAGTTCTTC	CASSPHMTGLNEQFF